A single sample gave rise to the 22 T cell receptor beta chains below, sequenced in a study of radiotherapy plus CTLA-4 blockade in lung cancer. Generated by immunoSEQ multiplex PCR, the TCRdb table keeps only in-frame clones and is missing some. The sample lists 70,000 to 90,000 clones; over 70% were seen once. Sequencing used peripheral blood, obtained from a patient treated with radiotherapy plus ipilimumab. The receptors were gathered from a human donor with non-small cell lung cancer whose response to radiotherapy plus ipilimumab could not be evaluated. Some clones in this sample may be carry-over from other donors' samples.

Comment on this clone: The junction does not match germline at one end; this may be a read error. The V call is TRBV28, the J call TRBJ2-2; maybe TRBD2 (6 bases). CDR1 is MDHEN, CDR2 SYDVKM, per germline. CDR3 length: 14 residues. CDR3 bases: TGTGCCAGTCGGCGGGGACGGAACGCCGGGGAGCTGTTTTTT. It specifies CASRRGRNAGELFF.

This sequence joins TRBV4-1 and TRBJ2-1, with 15 bases lining up with TRBD2. The CDR3 consists of 16 residues. J lost 4 bases, V lost 4 bases, and 2 bases had no gene match. Germline CDR1 and CDR2: MGHRA and YSYEKL. CDR3 bases: TGCGCCAGCAGCCGGACTAGCGGGGGGGTTTACAATGAGCAGTTCTTC. Translated, it gives CASSRTSGGVYNEQFF.

The rearrangement uses TRBV4-1 and TRBJ1-2; D may be TRBD1 (5 bases). Germline V CDR1 and CDR2: MGHRA, YSYEKL. Between the trimmed V and J ends, which lost 4 bases and 6 bases, there was a span of 15 bases. The CDR3 contains 14 residues. CDR3 loop: CASSRRTPGNGYTF. In nucleotides, the CDR3 is TGCGCCAGCAGCCGACGGACACCTGGGAATGGCTACACCTTC.

The chain is built from TRBV5-1 and TRBJ1-1; a weak D match, TRBD1 (6 bases). Trimming stripped 2 bases from V and 4 bases from J, with 15 bases between. The germline CDR1 and CDR2 sequences are SGHRS and YFSETQ. This CDR3 has 15 amino acids. In nucleotides, the CDR3 is TGCGCCAGCAGCTTCCTACAGGGCGGGGGCACTGAAGCTTTCTTT. As protein: CASSFLQGGGTEAFF. The full variable domain, with the rest looked up from reference TRBV5-1 and TRBJ1-1, is KAGVTQTPRYLIKTRGQQVTLSCSPISGHRSVSWYQQTPGQGLQFLFEYFSETQRNKGNFPGRFSGRQFSNSRSEMNVSTLELGDSALYLCASSFLQGGGTEAFFGQGTRLTVV.

The chain carries TRBV7-6 and TRBJ2-5; the match to TRBD1 covers 9 bases. Germline CDR1 is SGHVS and CDR2 is FNYEAQ. The CDR3 runs 14 residues. Unmatched junction bases numbered 8, after V lost 7 bases and J lost 5 bases. The DNA of the CDR3 is TGTGCCAGCAAAGACACCGGACAGGGGGAGACCCAGTACTTC. It is translated as CASKDTGQGETQYF.

The J gene is TRBJ2-5, the V gene TRBV5-1; D perhaps matches TRBD2 (6 bases). The DNA end lines up better with TRBJ2-7; the J call may be wrong. Germline lookup yields CDR1 SGHRS and CDR2 YFSETQ. This CDR3 is built from 15 residues. The CDR3 DNA follows: TGCGCCAGCAGCTTGACGGGGGTTAATCGTGACGAGCAGTACTTC. Protein product: CASSLTGVNRDEQYF.

The chain has TRBV5-1 and TRBJ2-1; 8 positions match TRBD2. The CDR3 extends over 18 amino acids. V lost 3 bases, J lost 6 bases, and 17 bases stayed unmatched. The germline gives CDR1 SGHRS, CDR2 YFSETQ. This CDR3 is CASSSSTLGGGLLNEQFF. DNA of the CDR3: TGCGCCAGCAGCTCATCCACCCTTGGCGGGGGGCTCCTCAATGAGCAGTTCTTC.

The V gene is TRBV4-1, the J gene TRBJ2-1, with TRBD2 identical over 7 bases. The junction had 8 bases not matched to a gene; V was cut back by 2 bases and J by 4 bases. CDR3 size: 16 residues. Germline V CDR1 and CDR2: MGHRA, YSYEKL. CDR3: CASSQPIGGGYNEQFF. The CDR3 DNA follows: TGCGCCAGCAGCCAACCTATTGGCGGGGGTTACAATGAGCAGTTCTTC.

The rearrangement joins TRBV19 to TRBJ2-7; 10 nucleotides agree with TRBD1. V was pared by 7 bases and J by 1 base, with 7 bases of the junction left unmatched. The CDR3 loop spans 15 amino acids. CDR1 and CDR2 from the germline V gene are LNHDA and SQIVND (reference sequence). The CDR3 is CASKLGQGGSYEQYF. The CDR3 DNA reads as TGTGCCAGTAAATTAGGACAGGGGGGATCCTACGAGCAGTACTTC.

A note on this clone: The sample carries other DNA sequences with the same CDR3. The chain has TRBV15 and TRBJ1-1; TRBD1 matches at 8 bases. The length of the CDR3 is 15 residues. With 0 bases clipped from V and 0 bases from J, the junction kept 0 bases outside the gene matches. Germline values: CDR1 LNHNV, CDR2 YYDKDF (reference sequence). CDR3 loop: CATSRDRGLNTEAFF. CDR3 DNA sequence: TGTGCCACCAGCAGAGACAGGGGGCTGAACACTGAAGCTTTCTTT.

This clone was recorded only once. V usage is TRBV7-6 and J usage is TRBJ2-1; unclear D gene. CDR1 and CDR2 (germline): SGHVS, FNYEAQ. The V and J ends lost 5 bases and 3 bases respectively, with 8 bases between them. This CDR3 is 13 amino acids long. The CDR3 nucleotides are TGTGCCAGCAGCCCAAAAAACTACAATGAGCAGTTCTTC. This encodes CASSPKNYNEQFF.

This clone was seen more than once but under ten times. The rearrangement joins TRBV7-2 to TRBJ1-1; unclear D gene. The V end lost 2 bases, the J end lost 0 bases, and 4 bases lay between the germline ends. Per the germline V gene, CDR1 is SGHTA and CDR2 is FQGNSA. This CDR3 is built from 13 residues. This CDR3 reads CASSLPVNTEAFF. CDR3 nucleotides: TGTGCCAGCAGCTTACCAGTGAACACTGAAGCTTTCTTT. Drawing the rest from reference TRBV7-2 and TRBJ1-1, the complete variable domain is GAGVSQSPSNKVTEKGKDVELRCDPISGHTALYWYRQSLGQGLEFLIYFQGNSAPDKSGLPSDRFSAERTGGSVSTLTIQRTQQEDSAVYLCASSLPVNTEAFFGQGTRLTVV.

The chain uses TRBV6-4 and TRBJ2-2; TRBD2 agrees at 11 bases. Germline values: CDR1 MRHNA, CDR2 SNTAGT. The CDR3 is 15 residues long. The J segment lost 7 bases and the V segment lost 6 bases, leaving 7 bases of the junction unmatched. CDR3 nucleotide sequence: TGTGCCAGCAGCCCCGGGACTAGCGGTTACGGGGAGCTGTTTTTT. Protein sequence: CASSPGTSGYGELFF.

As DNA, the CDR3 is TGTGCCAGCAGTGAGGAGGTAGCATCCGTCCTGACTTTC. Its translation: CASSEEVASVLTF. This chain uses TRBV25-1 with TRBJ2-6, with TRBD2 as a possible D gene (5 bases). V shed 3 bases and J shed 12 bases, with 12 bases lying between them. The germline gives CDR1 MGHDK, CDR2 SYGVNS. CDR3 size: 13 residues. The complete variable domain, with remaining parts taken from reference TRBV25-1 and TRBJ2-6, reads EADIYQTPRYLVIGTGKKITLECSQTMGHDKMYWYQQDPGMELHLIHYSYGVNSTEKGDLSSESTVSRIRTEHFPLTLESARPSHTSQYLCASSEEVASVLTFGAGSRLTVL.

The J gene is TRBJ2-1, the V gene TRBV4-2; perhaps TRBD2 as D (6 bases). CDR1 LGHNA and CDR2 YNFKEQ come from the germline V gene. V was clipped by 4 bases and J by 8 bases, with 21 bases between them. There are 16 residues in the CDR3. The DNA of the CDR3 is TGTGCCAGCAGCCCCTGGCGCGGGACGGAGGGCTATGAGCAGTTCTTC. Translation: CASSPWRGTEGYEQFF.

This clone was seen just once. The chain has TRBV7-9 and TRBJ1-2, with 9 positions matching TRBD1. The CDR3 runs 14 residues. V was clipped by 5 bases and J by 5 bases; unmatched bases: 6. In germline, CDR1 is SEHNR, CDR2 FQNEAQ (reference sequence). The CDR3 bases are TGTGCCAGCAGCGTTACCGGGACAGGGTATGGCTACACCTTC. It specifies CASSVTGTGYGYTF.

This rearrangement joins TRBV5-8 to TRBJ2-5, with D perhaps TRBD1 (5 bases). The CDR3 has 16 amino acids. Trimming shortened V by 1 base and J by 2 bases, and 15 bases separated the two germline ends. CDR1 is SGHTS, CDR2 YDEGEE, per germline. CDR3 nucleotide sequence: TGTGCCAGCAGCTTGTCTGGTGGGGCCGCTCAAGAGACCCAGTACTTC. Translating gives CASSLSGGAAQETQYF.

The rearrangement uses TRBV6-6 and TRBJ2-7; D is unresolved. Looked up from germline, CDR1 is MNHNY and CDR2 is SVGAGI (reference sequence). This CDR3 contains 16 residues. Trimming took off 5 bases at V and 0 bases at J, with 17 bases between the two ends. The CDR3 DNA follows: TGTGCCAGCAGTCCTACTACCACGTCGAGCTCCTACGAGCAGTACTTC. Protein sequence: CASSPTTTSSSYEQYF.

The chain is built from TRBV5-6 and TRBJ2-4; 7 bases agree with TRBD2. CDR3 length equals 14 residues. Losses at the gene ends were 4 bases for V and 7 bases for J; bases not matched to a gene: 8. Germline V gives CDR1 SGHDT, CDR2 YYEEEE. For the CDR3, the DNA is TGTGCCAGCAGCCTACGACTAGCTTGGAACATTCAGTACTTC. This encodes CASSLRLAWNIQYF. Combining the CDR3 with reference TRBV5-6 and TRBJ2-4 gives the whole variable domain DAGVTQSPTHLIKTRGQQVTLRCSPKSGHDTVSWYQQALGQGPQFIFQYYEEEERQRGNFPDRFSGHQFPNYSSELNVNALLLGDSALYLCASSLRLAWNIQYFGAGTRLSVL.

This clone was recorded once. V and J are TRBV5-8 and TRBJ2-1; 11 positions match TRBD1. After removal of 3 bases from V and 8 bases from J, the junction contained 1 base not matched to a gene. The CDR3 totals 13 residues. CDR1 is SGHTS, CDR2 YDEGEE, per germline. CDR3 in DNA: TGTGCCAGCAGCTCGGGACAGGGGGATGAGCAGTTCTTC. Residues: CASSSGQGDEQFF.

V and J are TRBV29-1 and TRBJ1-1; a weak D match, TRBD1 (6 bases). Trimming shortened V by 2 bases and J by 5 bases, and 12 bases separated the two germline ends. Germline V gene data show CDR1 as SQVTM and CDR2 as ANQGSEA. CDR3 length: 13 residues. CDR3 DNA sequence: TGCAGCGTTGAAAGGGCCCAGGGGACTGAAGCTTTCTTT. It specifies CSVERAQGTEAFF.

This clone was found once. The chain has TRBV6-5 and TRBJ2-5, with D perhaps matching TRBD1 (7 bases). Trimming shortened V by 7 bases and J by 4 bases, and 16 bases separated the two germline ends. In germline, CDR1 is MNHEY, CDR2 SVGAGI. The CDR3 is 14 amino acids. The CDR3 loop reads CASTWGAGGETQYF. Here the CDR3 DNA reads TGTGCCAGCACCTGGGGGGCAGGGGGAGAGACCCAGTACTTC.